This TCR beta chain derives from a study of T-cell memory formation after mild COVID-19. The overall study: For the most part, TCR clusters were specific to one donor. Study outcomes and limitations: Contracting clones, day 15 to 85, had balanced CD4/CD8, and later expanders favored CD4+. Cross-reactive memory apparently joined, as some responding clones appeared in pre-infection memory. Clones that contracted clustered mainly in CM and EM if CD4+ and in EMRA if CD8+.

Remarks on this clonotype: The antigen remains undetermined.

TCRdb recomputed calls from the 5' RACE reads with MiXCR, one row per CDR3 protein. The sample has around 200,000 distinct CDR3 sequences; about 10% are singletons. CDR1 LGHDT and CDR2 YNNKEL come from the germline V gene (reference sequence). CDR3 size: 14 residues. V was cut by 4 bases and J by 4 bases, with 14 bases left in between. Sequencing was carried out using PBMCs or a T cell subset sorted from them (not recorded which). This receptor was identified in a man aged 18 to 35 who had mild COVID-19 (a few samples of this study predate the infection). Cell type and time point are not known. V gene TRBV3-1 combines with J gene TRBJ2-7; D possibly corresponds to TRBD2 (5 bases). The CDR3 loop is CASSLHGVEYEQYF. The CDR3 region has the DNA TGTGCCAGCAGCCTACACGGGGTCGAATACGAGCAGTACTTC.